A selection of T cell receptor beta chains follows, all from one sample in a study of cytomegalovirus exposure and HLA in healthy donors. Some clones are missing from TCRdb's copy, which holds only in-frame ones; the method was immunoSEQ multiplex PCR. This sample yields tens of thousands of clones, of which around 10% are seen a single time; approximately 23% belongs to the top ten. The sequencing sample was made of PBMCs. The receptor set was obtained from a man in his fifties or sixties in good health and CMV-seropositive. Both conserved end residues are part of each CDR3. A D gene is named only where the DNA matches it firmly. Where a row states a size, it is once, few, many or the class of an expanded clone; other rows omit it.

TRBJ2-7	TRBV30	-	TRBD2	TGTGCCTGGACGGCGGGAGCTAACGAGCAGTACTTC	CAWTAGANEQYF
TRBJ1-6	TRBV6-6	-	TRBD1	TGTGCCAGCAGTTATACAGGGGGATTTGGTTCACCCCTCCACTTT	CASSYTGGFGSPLHF
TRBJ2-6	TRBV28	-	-	TGTGCCAGCAGTTCAGGGGACGGGGCCAACGTCCTGACTTTC	CASSSGDGANVLTF
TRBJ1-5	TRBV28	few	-	TGTGCCAGCAGTTCCGATCGGGTGGGTCAGCCCCAGCATTTT	CASSSDRVGQPQHF
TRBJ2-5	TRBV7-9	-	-	TGTGCCAGCAGCCCCCGAGGAGTTCAAGAGACCCAGTACTTC	CASSPRGVQETQYF
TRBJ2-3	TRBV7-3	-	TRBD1	TGTGCCAGCAGCTTAAGTCCGGGACAGGGTAGGGCAGATACGCAGTATTTT	CASSLSPGQGRADTQYF
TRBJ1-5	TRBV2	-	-	TGTGCCAGCAGCCCTTACATAGGGGAGCCCCAGCATTTT	CASSPYIGEPQHF
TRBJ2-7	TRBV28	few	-	TGTGCCCATGCGGTCGATCAGCCTCCCTACGAGCAGTACTTC	CAHAVDQPPYEQYF
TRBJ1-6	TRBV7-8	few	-	TGTGCCAGCAGCCCACAGGGCCCCAGGGATTCACCCCTCCACTTT	CASSPQGPRDSPLHF
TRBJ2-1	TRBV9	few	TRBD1	TGTGCCAGCAGCCGAGGACAGGGGGCTAGTAATGAGCAGTTCTTC	CASSRGQGASNEQFF
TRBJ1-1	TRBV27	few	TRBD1	TGTGCCAGCAGTCCCCTCGACAGGGCTGAAGCTTTCTTT	CASSPLDRAEAFF
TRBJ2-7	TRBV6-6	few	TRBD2	TGTGCCAGCAGTTACGGGACTAGGGGGTTCGGCGAGCAGTACTTC	CASSYGTRGFGEQYF
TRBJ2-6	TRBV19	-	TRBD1	TGTGCCAGTAGTCACGGACAGGCCTACTCTGGGGCCAACGTCCTGACTTTC	CASSHGQAYSGANVLTF
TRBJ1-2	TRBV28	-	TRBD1	TGTGCCAGCAGTTTGGACAGGGGGTATGGCTACACCTTC	CASSLDRGYGYTF
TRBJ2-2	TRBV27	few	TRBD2	TGTGCCAGCAGCCCTAGGGCGGGGGGCACCGGGGAGCTGTTTTTT	CASSPRAGGTGELFF
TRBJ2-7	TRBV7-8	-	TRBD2	TGTGCCAGCAGCTCGGGACTAGCGGGGCCTATCGAACGTTTACCGGCCTACGAGCAGTACTTC	CASSSGLAGPIERLPAYEQYF
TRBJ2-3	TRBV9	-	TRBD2	TGTGCCAGCAGCGAGACTAGCGGGGGGGCGGATACGCAGTATTTT	CASSETSGGADTQYF
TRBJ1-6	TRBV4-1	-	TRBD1	TGCGCCAGCAGCCAAGATGTCCAGGGGGCTAATTCACCCCTCCACTTT	CASSQDVQGANSPLHF
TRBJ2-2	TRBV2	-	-	TGTGCCAGCAGTGAAACCAGGGGGGAGGCCGGGGAGCTGTTTTTT	CASSETRGEAGELFF
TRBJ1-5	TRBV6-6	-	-	TGTGCCAGTCGGACAGATTTCAATCAGCCCCAGCATTTT	CASRTDFNQPQHF
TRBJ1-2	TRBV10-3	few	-	TGTGCCATCAGTGTCGTCTCCACAGGAGGGTATGGCTACACCTTC	CAISVVSTGGYGYTF
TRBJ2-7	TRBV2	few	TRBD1	TGTGCCAGCAGTAACCGGCAGGGGGCTTACGAGCAGTACTTC	CASSNRQGAYEQYF
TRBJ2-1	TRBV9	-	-	TGTGCCAGCAGCCCGGGGTCCATAACCTACAATGAGCAGTTCTTC	CASSPGSITYNEQFF
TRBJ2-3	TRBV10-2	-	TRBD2	TGCGCCAGCACTTATGGACTAGCGGACACAGATACGCAGTATTTT	CASTYGLADTDTQYF
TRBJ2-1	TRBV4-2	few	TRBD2	TGTGCCAGCAGCCCAGGGACTAGCGGGTACAATGAGCAGTTCTTC	CASSPGTSGYNEQFF
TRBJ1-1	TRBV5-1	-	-	TGCGCCAGCAGCTTGGAGGGCCCCGGGGACACTGAAGCTTTCTTT	CASSLEGPGDTEAFF
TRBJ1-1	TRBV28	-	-	TGTGCCAGCAGTTCACGGGGACATTCGGCCACTGAAGCTTTCTTT	CASSSRGHSATEAFF
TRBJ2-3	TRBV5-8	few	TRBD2	TGTGCCATTGGGGGGGGACTAGGAACAGATACGCAGTATTTT	CAIGGGLGTDTQYF
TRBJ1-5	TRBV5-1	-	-	TGCGCCAGCAGCTTGGGGGGACTGTCCAATCAGCCCCAGCATTTT	CASSLGGLSNQPQHF
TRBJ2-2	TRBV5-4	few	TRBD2	TGTGCCAGCAGCTTGGGGACTAGCGGTTTCGCGAACACCGGGGAGCTGTTTTTT	CASSLGTSGFANTGELFF
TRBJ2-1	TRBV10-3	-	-	TGTGCCATCAGGGAGAGGGGAGGACCAAACAATGAGCAGTTCTTC	CAIRERGGPNNEQFF
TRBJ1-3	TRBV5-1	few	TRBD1	TGCGCCAGCAGCTCCAAGACAGGGGGAGGAAACACCATATATTTT	CASSSKTGGGNTIYF